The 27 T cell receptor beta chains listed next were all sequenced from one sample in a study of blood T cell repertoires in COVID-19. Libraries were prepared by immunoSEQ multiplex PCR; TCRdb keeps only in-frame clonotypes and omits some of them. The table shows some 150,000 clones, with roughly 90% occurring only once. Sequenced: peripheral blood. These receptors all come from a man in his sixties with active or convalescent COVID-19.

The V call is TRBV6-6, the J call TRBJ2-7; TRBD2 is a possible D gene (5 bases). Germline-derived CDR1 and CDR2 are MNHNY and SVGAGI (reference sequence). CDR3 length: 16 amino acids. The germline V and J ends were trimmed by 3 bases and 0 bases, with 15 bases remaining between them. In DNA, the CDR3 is TGTGCCAGCAGTTATAGTAGCGAAACAAGCTCCTACGAGCAGTACTTC. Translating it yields CASSYSSETSSYEQYF.

CDR3 loop: CASSLASEADTQYF. CDR3 DNA sequence: TGTGCCAGCAGCTTAGCCTCGGAGGCAGATACGCAGTATTTT. The chain joins TRBV7-9 to TRBJ2-3, with D possibly matching TRBD2 (5 bases). Germline V CDR1 and CDR2: SEHNR, FQNEAQ (reference sequence). The CDR3 sequence is 14 residues long. V shed 0 bases and J shed 4 bases, with 8 bases lying between them.

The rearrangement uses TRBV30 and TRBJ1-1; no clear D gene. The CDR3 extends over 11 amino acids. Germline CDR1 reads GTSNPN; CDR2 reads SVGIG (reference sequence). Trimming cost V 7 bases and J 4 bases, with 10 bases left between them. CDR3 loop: CASTRGTEAFF. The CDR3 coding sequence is TGTGCCTCGACCCGGGGCACTGAAGCTTTCTTT. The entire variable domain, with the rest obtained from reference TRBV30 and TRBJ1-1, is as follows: SQTIHQWPATLVQPVGSPLSLECTVEGTSNPNLYWYRQAAGRGLQLLFYSVGIGQISSEVPQNLSASRPQDRQFILSSKKLLLSDSGFYLCASTRGTEAFFGQGTRLTVV.

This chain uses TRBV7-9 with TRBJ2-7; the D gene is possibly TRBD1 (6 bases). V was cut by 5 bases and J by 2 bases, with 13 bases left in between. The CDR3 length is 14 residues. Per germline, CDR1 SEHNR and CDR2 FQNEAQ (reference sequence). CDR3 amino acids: CASSSPRGTYEQYF. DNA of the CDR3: TGTGCCAGCAGCAGCCCAAGGGGGACCTACGAGCAGTACTTC.

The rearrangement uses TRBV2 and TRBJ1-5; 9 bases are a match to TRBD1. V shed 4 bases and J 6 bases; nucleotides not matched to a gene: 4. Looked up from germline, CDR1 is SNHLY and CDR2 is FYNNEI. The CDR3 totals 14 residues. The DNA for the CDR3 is TGTGCCAGCAGTGGACAGGGGGGGCGTCAGCCCCAGCATTTT. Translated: CASSGQGGRQPQHF.

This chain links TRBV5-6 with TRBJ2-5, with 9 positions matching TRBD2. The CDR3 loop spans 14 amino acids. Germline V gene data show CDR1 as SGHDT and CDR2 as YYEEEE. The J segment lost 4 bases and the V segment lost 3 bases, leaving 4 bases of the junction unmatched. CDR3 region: CASSSTRGGETQYF. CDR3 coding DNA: TGTGCCAGCAGCTCGACGCGGGGGGGAGAGACCCAGTACTTC. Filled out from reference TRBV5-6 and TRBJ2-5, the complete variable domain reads DAGVTQSPTHLIKTRGQQVTLRCSPKSGHDTVSWYQQALGQGPQFIFQYYEEEERQRGNFPDRFSGHQFPNYSSELNVNALLLGDSALYLCASSSTRGGETQYFGPGTRLLVL.

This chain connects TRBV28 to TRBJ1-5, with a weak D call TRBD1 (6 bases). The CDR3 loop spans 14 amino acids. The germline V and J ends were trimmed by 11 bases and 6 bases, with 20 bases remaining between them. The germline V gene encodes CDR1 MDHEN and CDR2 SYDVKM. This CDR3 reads CAARDTNRAQPQHF. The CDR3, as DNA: TGTGCCGCCAGGGACACAAACCGTGCTCAGCCCCAGCATTTT.

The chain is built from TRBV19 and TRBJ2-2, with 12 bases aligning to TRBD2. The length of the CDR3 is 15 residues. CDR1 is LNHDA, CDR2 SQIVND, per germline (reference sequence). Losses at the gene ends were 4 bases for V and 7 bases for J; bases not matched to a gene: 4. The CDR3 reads CASSRLAGGNGELFF. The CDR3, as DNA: TGTGCCAGTAGTAGGCTAGCGGGAGGGAACGGGGAGCTGTTTTTT.

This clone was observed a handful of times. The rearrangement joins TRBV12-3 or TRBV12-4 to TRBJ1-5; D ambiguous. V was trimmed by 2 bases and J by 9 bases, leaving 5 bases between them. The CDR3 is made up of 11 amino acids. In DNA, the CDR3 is TGTGCCAGCAGTTTAAGAGGGCCCCAGCATTTT. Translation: CASSLRGPQHF.

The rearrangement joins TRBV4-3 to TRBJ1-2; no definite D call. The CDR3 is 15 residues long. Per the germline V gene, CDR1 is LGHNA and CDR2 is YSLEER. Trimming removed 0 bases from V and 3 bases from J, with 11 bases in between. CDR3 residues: CASSQDSGADYGYTF. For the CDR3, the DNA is TGCGCCAGCAGCCAAGATTCAGGCGCAGACTATGGCTACACCTTC.

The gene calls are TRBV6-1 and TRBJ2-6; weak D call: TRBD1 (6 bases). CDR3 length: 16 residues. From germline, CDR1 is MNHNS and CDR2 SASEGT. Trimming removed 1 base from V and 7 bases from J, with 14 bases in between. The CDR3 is CASSEVPTGTANVLTF. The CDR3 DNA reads TGTGCCAGCAGTGAAGTCCCGACAGGTACCGCCAACGTCCTGACTTTC.

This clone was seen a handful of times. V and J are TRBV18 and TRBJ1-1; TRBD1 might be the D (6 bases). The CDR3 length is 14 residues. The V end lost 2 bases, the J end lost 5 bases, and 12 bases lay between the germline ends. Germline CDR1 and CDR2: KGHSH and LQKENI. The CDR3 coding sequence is TGTGCCAGCTCACCAGGGGGCGCTGGGACTGAAGCTTTCTTT. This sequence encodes CASSPGGAGTEAFF.

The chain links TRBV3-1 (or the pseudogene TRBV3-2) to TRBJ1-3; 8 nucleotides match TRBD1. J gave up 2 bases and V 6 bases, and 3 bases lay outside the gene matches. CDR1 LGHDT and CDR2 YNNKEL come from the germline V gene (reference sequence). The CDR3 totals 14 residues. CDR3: CASRQTGAGNTIYF. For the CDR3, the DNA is TGTGCCAGCAGACAGACAGGGGCTGGAAACACCATATATTTT.

The CDR3 DNA reads TGTGCCAGTAGGAAAGACAGGGGCCCGACCGGGGAGCTGTTTTTT. Translating it yields CASRKDRGPTGELFF. V is TRBV19 and J is TRBJ2-2; 8 bases align to TRBD1. The V segment lost 6 bases and the J segment 5 bases; nucleotides outside the gene matches: 8. Per germline, CDR1 LNHDA and CDR2 SQIVND (reference sequence). The CDR3 is 15 amino acids.

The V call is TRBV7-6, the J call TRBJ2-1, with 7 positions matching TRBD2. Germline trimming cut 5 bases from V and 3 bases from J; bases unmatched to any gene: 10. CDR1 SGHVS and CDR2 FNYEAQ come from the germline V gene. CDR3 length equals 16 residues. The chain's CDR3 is CASSPLGRGGYNEQFF. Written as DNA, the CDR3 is TGTGCCAGCAGCCCCTTAGGGAGGGGTGGCTACAATGAGCAGTTCTTC.

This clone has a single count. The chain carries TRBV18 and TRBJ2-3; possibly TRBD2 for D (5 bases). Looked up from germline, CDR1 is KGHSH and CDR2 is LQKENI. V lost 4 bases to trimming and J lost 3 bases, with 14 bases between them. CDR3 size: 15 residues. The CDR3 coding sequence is TGTGCCAGCTCACAATCCGGGGATGTGACAGATACGCAGTATTTT. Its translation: CASSQSGDVTDTQYF. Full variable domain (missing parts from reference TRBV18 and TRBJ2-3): NAGVMQNPRHLVRRRGQEARLRCSPMKGHSHVYWYRQLPEEGLKFMVYLQKENIIDESGMPKERFSAEFPKEGPSILRIQQVVRGDSAAYFCASSQSGDVTDTQYFGPGTRLTVL.

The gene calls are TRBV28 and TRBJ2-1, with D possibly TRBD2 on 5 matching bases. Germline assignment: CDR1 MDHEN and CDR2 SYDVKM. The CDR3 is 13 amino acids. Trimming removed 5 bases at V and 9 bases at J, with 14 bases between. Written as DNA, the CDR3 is TGTGCCAGCAGTGCTGACTATCCTGCTGAGCAGTTCTTC. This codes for CASSADYPAEQFF. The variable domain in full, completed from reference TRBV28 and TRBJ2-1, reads DVKVTQSSRYLVKRTGEKVFLECVQDMDHENMFWYRQDPGLGLRLIYFSYDVKMKEKGDIPEGYSVSREKKERFSLILESASTNQTSMYLCASSADYPAEQFFGPGTRLTVL.

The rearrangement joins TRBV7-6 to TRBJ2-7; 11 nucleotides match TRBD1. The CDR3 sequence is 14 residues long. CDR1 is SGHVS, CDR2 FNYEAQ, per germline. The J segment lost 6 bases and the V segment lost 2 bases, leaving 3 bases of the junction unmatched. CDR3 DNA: TGTGCCAGCAGCTTACCCGGGACAGGGGGCGAGCAGTACTTC. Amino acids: CASSLPGTGGEQYF.

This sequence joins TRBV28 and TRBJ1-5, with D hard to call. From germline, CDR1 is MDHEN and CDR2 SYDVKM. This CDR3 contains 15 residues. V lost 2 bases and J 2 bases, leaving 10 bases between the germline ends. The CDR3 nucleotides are TGTGCCAGCAGTTTAAACAGAGTAGGCAATCAGCCCCAGCATTTT. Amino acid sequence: CASSLNRVGNQPQHF.

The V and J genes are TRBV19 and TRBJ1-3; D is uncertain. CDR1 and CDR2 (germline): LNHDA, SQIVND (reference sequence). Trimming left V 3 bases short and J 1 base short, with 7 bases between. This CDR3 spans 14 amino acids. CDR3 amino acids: CASSMRGSGNTIYF. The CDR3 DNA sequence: TGTGCCAGTAGTATGCGGGGATCTGGAAACACCATATATTTT.

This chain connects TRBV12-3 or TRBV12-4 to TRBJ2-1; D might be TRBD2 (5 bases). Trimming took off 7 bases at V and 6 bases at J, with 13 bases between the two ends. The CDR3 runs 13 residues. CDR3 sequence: CASTLGSVNEQFF. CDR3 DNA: TGTGCCAGCACCCTAGGGAGTGTCAATGAGCAGTTCTTC.

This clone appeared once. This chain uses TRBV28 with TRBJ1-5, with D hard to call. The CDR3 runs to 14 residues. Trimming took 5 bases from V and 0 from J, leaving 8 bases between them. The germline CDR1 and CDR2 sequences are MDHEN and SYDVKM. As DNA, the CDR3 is TGTGCCAGCAGTCCTCACAATAGCAATCAGCCCCAGCATTTT. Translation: CASSPHNSNQPQHF.

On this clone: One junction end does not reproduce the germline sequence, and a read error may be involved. The DNA for the CDR3 is TGCAGCGTAGAAGGTCCGGGACAGGGCTACTACGAGCAGTACTTC. Translating it yields CSVEGPGQGYYEQYF. The V gene is TRBV29-1, the J gene TRBJ2-7; 9 bases are shared with TRBD1. Germline CDR1 is SQVTM and CDR2 is ANQGSEA. The CDR3 contains 15 residues.

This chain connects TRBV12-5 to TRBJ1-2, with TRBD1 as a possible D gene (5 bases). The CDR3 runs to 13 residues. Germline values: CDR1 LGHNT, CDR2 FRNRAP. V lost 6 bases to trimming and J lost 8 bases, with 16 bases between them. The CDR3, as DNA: TGTGCTAGTGGCCCTTTCGGGGGAGGAGGCTACACCTTC. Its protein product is CASGPFGGGGYTF.

The CDR3 protein is CASSTAGSNEKLFF. The CDR3 DNA is TGTGCCAGCAGCACGGCGGGGTCTAATGAAAAACTGTTTTTT. The chain links TRBV7-9 to TRBJ1-4; D call uncertain. From germline, CDR1 is SEHNR and CDR2 FQNEAQ (reference sequence). This CDR3 comprises 14 residues. Between the trimmed V and J ends, which lost 5 bases and 3 bases, there was a span of 10 bases.

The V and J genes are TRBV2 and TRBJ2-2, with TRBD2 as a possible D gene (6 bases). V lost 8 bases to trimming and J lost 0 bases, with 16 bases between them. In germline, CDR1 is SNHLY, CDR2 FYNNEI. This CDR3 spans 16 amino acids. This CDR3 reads CASSDYLATNTGELFF. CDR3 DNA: TGTGCCAGCTCTGATTATCTAGCGACGAACACCGGGGAGCTGTTTTTT.

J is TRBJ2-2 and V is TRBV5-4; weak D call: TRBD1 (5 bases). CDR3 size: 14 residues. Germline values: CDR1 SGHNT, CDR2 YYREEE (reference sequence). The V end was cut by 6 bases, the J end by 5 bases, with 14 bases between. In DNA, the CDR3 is TGTGCCAGCACGGGCCAGGGCCGGACCGGGGAGCTGTTTTTT. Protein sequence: CASTGQGRTGELFF.